What follows describes a single TCR beta chain. Its antigen is undetermined. The data are from a study of cytomegalovirus exposure and HLA in healthy donors. Study as a whole: The study's early data release held 80 million to 95 million unique TCRs from HLA-typed donors.

Study-level points and caveats: TCR sequences were mostly rare, though some public TCRs occurred in many donors.

Germline CDR1 reads MNHEY; CDR2 reads SVGAGI. There are 14 residues in the CDR3. V was clipped by 6 bases and J by 4 bases; unmatched bases: 8. PCR amplification relied on 60 Vbeta primers (plus 13 Jbeta primers). Some clones are missing from TCRdb's copy, which holds only in-frame ones; the method was immunoSEQ multiplex PCR. The sample carries over 95,000 clones, 60% to 85% recorded once. The sequence was collected from a woman between 35 and 50 years old in good health and CMV-seropositive. This chain joins TRBV6-5 and TRBJ2-7; 8 bases align to TRBD1. The sample was PBMCs. CDR3: CASRHGQGYYEQYF. CDR3 in DNA: TGTGCCAGCAGACACGGACAGGGATATTACGAGCAGTACTTC.